The rows below give T cell receptor beta chains drawn from one sample of a study of blood T cell repertoires in COVID-19. This table comes from immunoSEQ multiplex PCR, and its TCRdb copy is limited to in-frame clones, with some not included. The data contain around 280,000 clones, around 87% of them singletons. The sequenced material came from peripheral blood. The receptors stem from a man between 65 and 85 years old with acute or convalescent COVID-19. Each CDR3 is given with its conserved first and last residue. D genes are given only for firm matches. A row's size may be missing; if present it is once, few, many or a size class.

TRBV28	NA	NA	TRBJ2-3	CASSLSLGGAIDTQYF	TGTGCCAGCAGTTTATCTTTAGGGGGGGCGATAGATACGCAGTATTTT
TRBV28	once	TRBD2	TRBJ2-4	CASSSGTRGSLGKNIQYF	TGTGCCAGCAGTTCCGGGACTAGAGGGAGTTTGGGCAAAAACATTCAGTACTTC
TRBV30	NA	NA	TRBJ1-2	CAWSVSGNGYTF	TGTGCCTGGAGTGTATCAGGGAATGGCTACACCTTC
TRBV4-3	once	TRBD1	TRBJ2-3	CASSPNPGQGADTQYF	TGCGCCAGCAGCCCAAATCCGGGACAGGGGGCAGATACGCAGTATTTT
TRBV11-2	NA	NA	TRBJ2-3	CASSLDGTSTDTQYF	TGTGCCAGCAGCTTAGATGGGACTAGCACAGATACGCAGTATTTT
TRBV10-3	NA	NA	TRBJ1-1	CAIAGQGGTEAFF	TGTGCCATCGCGGGCCAGGGAGGCACTGAAGCTTTCTTT
TRBV28	NA	NA	TRBJ2-2	CASSLITNTGELFF	TGTGCCAGCAGTTTAATAACGAACACCGGGGAGCTGTTTTTT
TRBV28	NA	TRBD1	TRBJ1-1	CASSSEGAAWNTEAFF	TGTGCCAGCAGTTCTGAGGGGGCTGCCTGGAACACTGAAGCTTTCTTT
TRBV7-2	NA	NA	TRBJ2-1	CASSLEGGINEQFF	TGTGCCAGCAGCTTAGAGGGGGGGATCAATGAGCAGTTCTTC
TRBV4-1	NA	TRBD2	TRBJ2-3	CASSQNPGLGGTDTQYF	TGCGCCAGCAGCCAGAACCCGGGACTAGGGGGCACAGATACGCAGTATTTT
TRBV12-3/TRBV12-4	NA	NA	TRBJ2-5	CACSTEYQETQYF	TGTGCCTGCTCGACAGAGTACCAAGAGACCCAGTACTTC
TRBV25-1	NA	NA	TRBJ2-5	CASSDIGTQYF	TGTGCCAGCAGCGACATAGGTACCCAGTACTTC
TRBV15	NA	TRBD1	TRBJ1-2	CATSRDRTGDGYTF	TGTGCCACCAGCAGAGATCGGACAGGAGATGGCTACACCTTC
TRBV6-2/TRBV6-3	NA	TRBD2	TRBJ2-2	CASSYGGLAPNTGELFF	TGTGCCAGCAGTTACGGGGGACTAGCGCCGAACACCGGGGAGCTGTTTTTT
TRBV7-2	NA	NA	TRBJ1-1	CASSPSWVLTGGRYTEAFF	TGTGCCAGCAGCCCTTCCTGGGTTCTAACGGGGGGCAGGTACACTGAAGCTTTCTTT
TRBV4-2	NA	TRBD2	TRBJ2-3	CASSQRSPGTSGGITDTQYF	TGTGCCAGCAGCCAGCGAAGCCCCGGGACTAGCGGGGGTATCACAGATACGCAGTATTTT
TRBV18	NA	NA	TRBJ1-5	CASSPREGARHQPQHF	TGTGCCAGCTCACCACGGGAGGGTGCAAGGCATCAGCCCCAGCATTTT
TRBV19	NA	NA	TRBJ1-5	CASSRQETSNQPQHF	TGTGCCAGTAGTAGACAGGAGACTAGCAATCAGCCCCAGCATTTT
TRBV2	once	TRBD1	TRBJ2-7	CASRAWTGGSYEQYF	TGTGCCAGCAGAGCCTGGACAGGGGGCTCCTACGAGCAGTACTTC
TRBV11-2	few	TRBD1	TRBJ2-3	CASSPRQGTDTQYF	TGTGCCAGCAGCCCCCGACAGGGGACAGATACGCAGTATTTT
TRBV28	once	NA	TRBJ2-7	CASSPPGRPYEQYF	TGTGCCAGCAGTCCCCCCGGGAGACCCTACGAGCAGTACTTC
TRBV6-5	NA	TRBD1	TRBJ1-4	CASTGQGGSEKLFF	TGTGCCAGCACCGGACAGGGTGGTAGTGAAAAACTGTTTTTT
TRBV28	once	NA	TRBJ2-7	CAAGGTPNYEQYF	TGTGCCGCAGGGGGGACACCCAACTACGAGCAGTACTTC
TRBV5-5	NA	NA	TRBJ1-1	CASSLGQGLPEAFF	TGTGCCAGCAGCTTGGGGCAGGGGTTGCCTGAAGCTTTCTTT
TRBV7-3	NA	NA	TRBJ1-2	CASSPGQSYGYTF	TGTGCCAGCAGTCCCGGACAGTCCTATGGCTACACCTTC
TRBV19	few	NA	TRBJ2-5	CASSLRGGETQYF	TGTGCCAGTAGTCTGCGGGGTGGGGAGACCCAGTACTTC
TRBV5-4	NA	TRBD1	TRBJ1-2	CASSLDRGTGAYGYTF	TGTGCCAGCAGCTTGGACCGCGGGACAGGGGCCTATGGCTACACCTTC
TRBV12-3/TRBV12-4	NA	NA	TRBJ2-2	CASKQTNTGELFF	TGTGCCAGCAAGCAAACGAACACCGGGGAGCTGTTTTTT
TRBV28	NA	TRBD1	TRBJ1-1	CASRMGQADTEAFF	TGTGCCAGCCGTATGGGACAGGCAGACACTGAAGCTTTCTTT
TRBV3-1/TRBV3-2	NA	TRBD2	TRBJ2-7	CARPTRRLAYYEQYF	TGTGCCAGGCCCACGCGGAGACTAGCGTACTACGAGCAGTACTTC
TRBV27	NA	NA	TRBJ1-2	CASSHNREGGYTF	TGTGCCAGCAGCCATAACAGGGAGGGTGGCTACACCTTC
TRBV5-1	few	TRBD1	TRBJ2-5	CASSLGQGVQTQYF	TGCGCCAGCAGCTTGGGACAGGGCGTGCAGACCCAGTACTTC
TRBV2	NA	TRBD1	TRBJ1-5	CASSADRGQGQPQHF	TGTGCCAGCAGTGCGGACAGGGGGCAAGGACAGCCCCAGCATTTT
TRBV5-1	NA	TRBD2	TRBJ2-7	CASSFMGLAGYEQYF	TGCGCCAGCAGCTTTATGGGACTAGCGGGCTACGAGCAGTACTTC
TRBV3-1/TRBV3-2	NA	NA	TRBJ2-5	CASSSPRPRPPLYF	TGTGCCAGCAGCTCGCCTAGGCCGAGACCCCCGTTGTACTTC
TRBV14	NA	NA	TRBJ2-1	CASSKRLGTYNEQFF	TGTGCCAGCAGCAAACGGTTGGGCACCTACAATGAGCAGTTCTTC
TRBV7-8	NA	NA	TRBJ1-6	CASSLGERYSSYNSPLHF	TGTGCCAGCAGCTTAGGAGAGCGGTACAGCTCCTATAATTCACCCCTCCACTTT
TRBV9	once	NA	TRBJ1-2	CASSAHTNYGYTF	TGTGCCAGCAGCGCACATACTAACTATGGCTACACCTTC
TRBV28	NA	TRBD1	TRBJ1-5	CASSPTGQGYQPQHF	TGTGCCAGCAGTCCGACCGGACAGGGTTACCAGCCCCAGCATTTT
TRBV3-1/TRBV3-2	NA	TRBD2	TRBJ2-3	CASSQGLAGVADTQYF	TGTGCCAGCAGCCAAGGACTAGCGGGAGTCGCAGATACGCAGTATTTT
TRBV19	NA	TRBD1	TRBJ2-1	CASGTGRAKTYNEQFF	TGTGCCAGTGGGACAGGGCGGGCGAAAACCTACAATGAGCAGTTCTTC
TRBV30	NA	TRBD1	TRBJ1-6	CAWRDRRNSPLHF	TGTGCCTGGAGGGACAGGAGGAACTCACCCCTCCACTTT
TRBV30	NA	TRBD1	TRBJ1-2	CAWSRDRGVGGYTF	TGTGCCTGGAGTCGGGACAGGGGAGTAGGTGGCTACACCTTC